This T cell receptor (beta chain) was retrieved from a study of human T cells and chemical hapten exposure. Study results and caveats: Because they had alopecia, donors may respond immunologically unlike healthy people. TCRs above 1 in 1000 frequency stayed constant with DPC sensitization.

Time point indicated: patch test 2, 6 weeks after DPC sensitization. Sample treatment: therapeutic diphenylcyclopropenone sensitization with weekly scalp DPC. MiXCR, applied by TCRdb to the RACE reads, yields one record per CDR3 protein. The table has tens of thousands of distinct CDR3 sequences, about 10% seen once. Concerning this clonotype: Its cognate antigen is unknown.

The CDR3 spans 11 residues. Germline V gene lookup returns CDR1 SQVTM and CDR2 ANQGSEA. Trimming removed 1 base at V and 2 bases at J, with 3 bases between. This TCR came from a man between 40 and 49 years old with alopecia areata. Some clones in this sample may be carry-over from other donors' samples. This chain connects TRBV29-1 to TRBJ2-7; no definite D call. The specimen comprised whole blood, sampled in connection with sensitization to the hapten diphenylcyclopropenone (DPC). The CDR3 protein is CSVEVAYEQYV. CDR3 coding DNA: TGCAGCGTTGAAGTAGCCTACGAGCAGTACGTC.